Reported below is one T cell receptor (beta chain). Its antigen is unidentified. Input per TCR library consisted of approximately 4,000 ng of total RNA. Template switching was used to attach UMIs, which incorporated a 6-nucleotide sample barcode. TCRdb reprocessed the 5' RACE reads; each CDR3 protein has one entry and no DNA is given. The listing contains a few hundred thousand distinct CDR3 sequences. The CDR3 is 17 residues long. The germline V gene has CDR1 SGHNT and CDR2 YYREEE (reference sequence). The sample originates from a study of monozygotic twins with inflammatory bowel disease. Broader study findings: Researchers reported no repertoire similarity difference between concordant and discordant twins, possibly from limited power.

The sequenced material came from blood. This sequence was found in a human donor with ulcerative colitis or Crohn's disease, or a healthy co-twin of an affected twin (not recorded which). The gene calls are TRBV5-4 and TRBJ2-3; TCRdb proposes TRBD2, but this gene call is untestable without DNA. The CDR3 here is CASSFPIAGGLTDTQYF.